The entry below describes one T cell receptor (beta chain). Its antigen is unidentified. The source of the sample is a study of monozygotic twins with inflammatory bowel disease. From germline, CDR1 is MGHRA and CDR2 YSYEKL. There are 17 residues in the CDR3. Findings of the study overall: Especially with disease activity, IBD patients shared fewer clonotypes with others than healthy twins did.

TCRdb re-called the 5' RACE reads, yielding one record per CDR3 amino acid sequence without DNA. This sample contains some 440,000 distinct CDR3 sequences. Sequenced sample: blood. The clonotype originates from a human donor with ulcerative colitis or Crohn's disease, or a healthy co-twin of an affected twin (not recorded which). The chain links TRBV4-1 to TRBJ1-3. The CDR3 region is CASSRYGTANSGNTIYF.